This is a list of T cell receptor beta chains from one sample in a study of tumor and adjacent non-tumor tissue in lung cancer. In TCRdb, the multiplex PCR reads were re-called with MiXCR into one record per CDR3 protein. This sample carries under 95,000 distinct CDR3 sequences, roughly 80% of them seen once, and the ten largest clones take approximately 51%. The sequencing sample was made of distant non-tumor lung tissue. The receptors were sampled from a man aged 55 to 70 with non-small cell lung cancer. CDR3s include the opening cysteine and the closing phenylalanine or tryptophan. The D gene is left open where the match is weak. Size tells how often a clone was seen (once, few, many) or the class of an expanded clone, and some rows leave it out.

v_call,clone_size,d_call,j_call,cdr3_aa,cdr3_nt
TRBV20-1,.,.,TRBJ1-2,CSVAPGTTDVYTF,TGCAGTGTTGCCCCAGGGACTACCGATGTCTACACCTTC
TRBV11-2,.,.,TRBJ1-3,CSSSEHGSSSGNTIYF,TGTTCCAGCAGCGAACATGGGTCGAGCTCTGGAAACACCATATACTTT
TRBV5-4,.,.,TRBJ2-6,CASSPDAGPPSGANVLTF,TGTGCCAGCAGCCCTGACGCAGGGCCTCCATCTGGGGCCAACGTCCTGACTTTC
TRBV11-3,.,.,TRBJ2-4,CASSLSGSLTRNIQYF,TGTGCCAGCAGCTTATCCGGGTCACTCACCAGAAACATTCAGTACTTC
TRBV14,once,.,TRBJ1-1,CASSQVWGSGTEAFF,TGTGCCAGCAGCCAAGTATGGGGGTCTGGCACTGAAGCTTTCTTT
TRBV20-1,.,TRBD2,TRBJ2-7,CSATDLRGDYEQYF,TGCAGTGCTACAGACCTGAGAGGGGACTACGAGCAGTACTTT
TRBV29-1,.,.,TRBJ2-2,CSVVSRNTRELFF,TGCAGCGTTGTATCCAGGAACACCAGGGAGCTGTTTTTT
TRBV6-1,.,TRBD1,TRBJ2-1,CVSSVQGVNEQFF,TGTGTCAGCAGCGTTCAGGGGGTAAATGAGCAGTTCTTC
TRBV20-1,.,.,TRBJ1-1,CNAVGPATGEAFF,TGCAATGCCGTTGGACCTGCAACTGGGGAAGCTTTCTTT
TRBV5-6,.,.,TRBJ1-2,CTSSTTMVDGYTF,TGTACCAGCAGTACCACAATGGTGGATGGCTACACCTTT
TRBV4-1,.,.,TRBJ2-7,CASSRYPGTSYEQYF,TGCGCCAGCAGCCGCTACCCAGGGACATCCTACGAGCAGTACTTC
TRBV19,.,.,TRBJ1-5,CASSKQINQPQHF,TGTGCCAGTAGCAAGCAAATAAATCAGCCCCAGCATTTT
TRBV5-6,many,TRBD2,TRBJ2-1,CASILAGINEQFF,TGTGCCAGCATTCTAGCGGGAATAAATGAGCAGTTCTTC
TRBV6-1,.,TRBD2,TRBJ2-1,CASSDAAGGHKEQIF,TGTGCCAGCAGTGATGCTGCGGGAGGTCACAAAGAGCAGATCTTC
TRBV20-1,few,TRBD1,TRBJ2-1,CSARVRGQGEQFF,TGCAGTGCTAGAGTTCGGGGACAGGGTGAGCAGTTCTTC
TRBV6-2/TRBV6-3,.,.,TRBJ1-1,CASGTVPNTEAFF,TGTGCCAGCGGTACAGTCCCGAATACTGAAGCGTTCTTT
TRBV6-5,.,.,TRBJ2-6,CASSLSGASSGANVLTF,TGTGCCAGCAGCCTATCTGGAGCCAGCTCTGGGGCCAACGTCCTGACATTC
TRBV5-4,.,TRBD2,TRBJ2-1,CATSFIAGPNNEHFF,TGTGCCACGAGCTTTATAGCGGGGCCTAACAATGAGCACTTCTTC